The 2 T cell receptor beta chains in this list originate from one sample, sequenced in a study. TCRdb processed the 5' RACE reads anew with MiXCR; each CDR3 protein has one entry. The profile covers 55,000 to 70,000 distinct CDR3 sequences, with around 26% appearing a single time and approximately 3% taken by the ten largest. Sequencing was performed on tumor-infiltrating memory CD4+ T cells sorted from the breast tumor. This sample's subset: memory CD4+ T cells, CD4+CD45RO+CD25-. Receptors were obtained from a female donor with breast cancer.

In this sample, this clonotype turned up a few times. The chain couples TRBV5-1 to TRBJ1-6; a weak D match, TRBD1 (6 bases). Germline CDR1 reads SGHRS; CDR2 reads YFSETQ. This CDR3 region has 16 residues. Between the trimmed V and J ends, which lost 4 bases and 6 bases, there was a span of 17 bases. CDR3 nucleotide sequence: TGCGCCAGCAGCCTGTTCGGGGACACTGGTAATTCACCCCTCCACTTT. Its translation: CASSLFGDTGNSPLHF.

To note about this clonotype: A much larger clonotype is one base distant, so this may be a read error. V is TRBV12-3 or TRBV12-4 and J is TRBJ1-1; 9 bases agree with TRBD1. The CDR3 runs 14 residues. The CDR3 nucleotides read TGTACCAGCAGTTTGGGACAGGGAAACACTGAAGCTTTCTTT. It translates to CTSSLGQGNTEAFF.